Listed below are T cell receptor beta chains from one sample, sequenced in a study of blood T cell repertoires in COVID-19. Profiling relied on immunoSEQ multiplex PCR, and the TCRdb table lists in-frame clones only, not all of them. Of tens of thousands of clones detected, about 90% appear once; the ten largest clones hold 2.5% to 3.5%. Sequenced material: peripheral blood. These receptors came from a human donor in a cohort sampled during active COVID-19. Both conserved end residues are part of each CDR3. D genes are given only for firm matches. Rows may omit the clone size; those that give it use once, few, many or a size class.

>.|.|TRBJ1-2|TRBV28
CASSAPWGDGYTF
TGTGCCAGCAGTGCACCATGGGGGGATGGCTACACCTTC
>.|TRBD1|TRBJ2-5|TRBV20-1
CSASGTGSQETQYF
TGCAGTGCTAGTGGGACAGGGAGCCAAGAGACCCAGTACTTC
>.|TRBD2|TRBJ2-3|TRBV9
CASSAGAGTSGSSSTDTQYF
TGTGCCAGCAGCGCGGGAGCCGGGACTAGCGGGAGTTCAAGCACAGATACGCAGTATTTT
>few|TRBD1|TRBJ1-3|TRBV9
CASSTSGGLNTIYF
TGTGCCAGCAGCACCTCAGGGGGCTTAAACACCATATATTTT
>.|.|TRBJ2-7|TRBV5-6
CASTLWGRDYEQYF
TGTGCCAGCACCTTATGGGGCAGGGACTACGAGCAGTACTTC
>.|.|TRBJ1-6|TRBV28
CASSSGDSPLHF
TGTGCCAGCAGCTCAGGGGATTCACCCCTCCACTTT
>.|TRBD2|TRBJ2-1|TRBV28
CASSSAGAIYNEQFF
TGTGCCAGCAGTTCAGCGGGAGCTATCTACAATGAGCAGTTCTTC
>.|.|TRBJ1-3|TRBV28
CATLDWGNGNTIYF
TGTGCCACTCTAGACTGGGGCAATGGAAACACCATATATTTT
>.|.|TRBJ2-7|TRBV30
CASTVRSSYEQYF
TGTGCCTCTACGGTGAGGAGCTCCTACGAGCAGTACTTC
>.|.|TRBJ2-1|TRBV3-1/TRBV3-2
CASSQDYLNEQFF
TGTGCCAGCAGCCAAGACTACCTAAATGAGCAGTTCTTC
>.|.|TRBJ1-2|TRBV7-2
CASSLAGTVEGYTF
TGTGCCAGCAGCTTAGCTGGTACAGTAGAAGGCTACACCTTC
>.|.|TRBJ2-7|TRBV30
CAWSVLAAYEQYF
TGTGCCTGGAGTGTATTAGCGGCCTACGAGCAGTACTTC
>.|.|TRBJ1-2|TRBV5-6
CASSLTGPYGYTF
TGTGCCAGCAGCTTGACAGGGCCCTATGGCTACACCTTC
>.|.|TRBJ1-1|TRBV12-3/TRBV12-4
CASTVPAGTEAFF
TGTGCCAGCACCGTTCCGGCGGGGACTGAAGCTTTCTTT
>.|.|TRBJ1-1|TRBV28
CASSHRTSEAFF
TGTGCCAGCAGCCATCGGACAAGCGAAGCTTTCTTT
>.|.|TRBJ2-5|TRBV3-1/TRBV3-2
CASSQDVSGAETQYF
TGTGCCAGCAGCCAAGATGTCTCGGGAGCGGAGACCCAGTACTTC
>.|TRBD1|TRBJ2-1|TRBV10-3
CAISAGQGAREQFF
TGTGCCATCAGTGCGGGACAGGGGGCAAGGGAGCAGTTCTTC
>.|TRBD1|TRBJ1-2|TRBV19
CASSPTGGPNYGYTF
TGTGCCAGTAGTCCAACAGGGGGCCCTAACTATGGCTACACCTTC
>once|TRBD1|TRBJ1-5|TRBV28
CASSLQGVGNQPQHF
TGTGCCAGCAGTTTACAGGGGGTAGGAAATCAGCCCCAGCATTTT
>.|TRBD1|TRBJ1-1|TRBV6-6
CASSPDRANTEAFF
TGTGCCAGCAGCCCGGACAGGGCGAACACTGAAGCTTTCTTT
>.|TRBD2|TRBJ2-7|TRBV19
CASSMGGSSYEQYF
TGTGCCAGTAGTATGGGCGGGAGCTCCTACGAGCAGTACTTC
>few|.|TRBJ1-2|TRBV29-1
CSVGGGRSGYTF
TGCAGCGTTGGCGGGGGTCGGAGCGGCTACACCTTC
>.|.|TRBJ2-1|TRBV6-5
CASSIAFRYNEQFF
TGTGCCAGCAGTATAGCGTTCCGGTACAATGAGCAGTTCTTC
>.|TRBD1|TRBJ1-2|TRBV9
CASSEGQGARGYTF
TGTGCCAGCAGCGAGGGACAGGGGGCCCGCGGCTACACCTTC
>.|.|TRBJ1-3|TRBV11-2
CASSDHRGITGNTIYF
TGTGCCAGCAGCGATCACCGGGGGATTACTGGAAACACCATATATTTT
>few|.|TRBJ2-7|TRBV30
CAWSVQGYEQYF
TGTGCCTGGAGTGTACAGGGTTACGAGCAGTACTTC
>.|.|TRBJ2-2|TRBV28
CASTWTVNAGELFF
TGTGCCAGCACCTGGACAGTCAACGCCGGGGAGCTGTTTTTT
>once|TRBD1|TRBJ1-6|TRBV2
CASSNDRDNSPLHF
TGTGCCAGCAGTAACGACAGGGACAATTCACCCCTCCACTTT
>.|.|TRBJ1-5|TRBV27
CASSLQGPNQPQHF
TGTGCCAGCAGTTTACAGGGGCCTAATCAGCCCCAGCATTTT
>.|TRBD1|TRBJ2-4|TRBV19
CASSVQGLQYF
TGTGCCAGTAGTGTACAGGGGCTTCAGTACTTC
>.|.|TRBJ2-1|TRBV7-6
CASSLLGDEQFF
TGTGCCAGCAGCTTATTAGGGGATGAGCAGTTCTTC
>once|TRBD2|TRBJ2-1|TRBV5-1
CASSLTRLAGGPHITYNEQFF
TGCGCCAGCAGCTTGACCCGACTAGCGGGAGGGCCCCACATCACATACAATGAGCAGTTCTTC
>once|.|TRBJ2-1|TRBV9
CASSPPWAGSRNEQFF
TGTGCCAGCAGCCCTCCGTGGGCGGGTTCCCGCAATGAGCAGTTCTTC
>few|TRBD1|TRBJ2-2|TRBV11-2
CASSLVRGRSAGELFF
TGTGCCAGCAGCTTAGTTAGGGGGCGGAGCGCCGGGGAGCTGTTTTTT
>.|.|TRBJ2-7|TRBV5-5
CASSLGGGGSSYEQYF
TGTGCCAGCAGCTTGGGTGGCGGAGGGAGCTCCTACGAGCAGTACTTC
>.|TRBD2|TRBJ2-3|TRBV7-8
CASSLALAGVWDTQYF
TGTGCCAGCAGCTTAGCACTAGCGGGAGTTTGGGATACGCAGTATTTT
>.|.|TRBJ2-1|TRBV6-6
CASSYSGGRYEQFF
TGTGCCAGCAGTTACTCGGGGGGAAGGTACGAGCAGTTCTTC
>once|TRBD2|TRBJ2-7|TRBV7-9
CASSLASGSRGLYEQYF
TGTGCCAGCAGCTTAGCCAGCGGGAGTCGAGGGCTCTACGAGCAGTACTTC
>.|TRBD2|TRBJ2-1|TRBV11-2
CASSLASFGGSSYNEQFF
TGTGCCAGCAGCTTAGCATCCTTTGGCGGGAGCTCCTACAATGAGCAGTTCTTC
>.|TRBD2|TRBJ2-3|TRBV24-1
CATSVAGEGDTQYF
TGTGCCACCAGTGTAGCGGGAGAAGGAGATACGCAGTATTTT
>.|.|TRBJ1-5|TRBV21-1
CASSKEAGDRDHPSNQPQHF
TGTGCCAGCAGCAAAGAGGCGGGGGACAGGGACCATCCTAGCAATCAGCCCCAGCATTTT
>.|TRBD2|TRBJ2-5|TRBV5-1
CASSNRLATRRGETQYF
TGCGCCAGCAGCAACAGACTAGCGACCCGAAGGGGGGAGACCCAGTACTTC
>.|.|TRBJ1-5|TRBV6-6
CASQGPTGPQHF
TGTGCCAGCCAGGGCCCGACGGGGCCCCAGCATTTT
>few|TRBD1|TRBJ1-1|TRBV11-2
CASSLATNRGYAFF
TGTGCCAGCAGCTTAGCGACCAACAGGGGTTACGCTTTCTTT
>.|.|TRBJ2-3|TRBV21-1
CASSSGSPSRNRIDTQYF
TGTGCCAGCAGCAGCGGGTCCCCATCTAGGAACCGAATAGATACGCAGTATTTT
>.|TRBD2|TRBJ2-3|TRBV18
CASSPALAGGTDTQYF
TGTGCCAGCTCACCAGCGCTAGCGGGAGGTACAGATACGCAGTATTTT